The rows below give T cell receptor beta chains drawn from one sample of a study of T cells in Graves' hyperthyroidism and ophthalmopathy. TCRdb redid the calling of the multiplex PCR reads with MiXCR, one entry per CDR3 protein. This sample yields a few hundred thousand distinct CDR3 sequences, of which 20% are seen a single time; about a quarter belongs to the top ten. The sample was blood. The receptors shown here come from a young man with Graves' hyperthyroidism. Both conserved end residues are part of each CDR3. Some rows mark clone size as missing; the rest say once, few, many or name a class of expanded clone.

clone_size,v_call,cdr3_aa
few,TRBV7-9,CASGGDFYEQYF
few,TRBV5-1,CASSPTGLDQPQHF
NA,TRBV27,CAGSEVGSTEAFF
many,TRBV2,CASGGGRGPGEAFF
NA,TRBV4-1,CASSHRAWAGKEAFF
NA,TRBV4-1,CASSHSGSGGVYGYTF
many,TRBV6-1,CASSELGTGRSPLHF
many,TRBV5-5,CASSLTTSQETQYF
many,TRBV12-3/TRBV12-4,CASSSGAAKNIQYF
NA,TRBV28,CASTHARGPGPQHF
NA,TRBV6-1,CASSDVGQGWNQPQHF
many,TRBV19,CASSTGTHYTEAFF
few,TRBV4-2,CASSQDRGLAGEETQYF
many,TRBV6-5,CASSYIPGNTEAFF
many,TRBV15,CATSRDSSNTEAFF
many,TRBV4-2,CASSPITEISGNTIYF
few,TRBV4-1,CASSQDRVAGDAFF
NA,TRBV6-4,CASSEAVRGAQETQYF
many,TRBV12-3/TRBV12-4,CASSRGLPWNGYTF
many,TRBV18,CASSPAGNTEAFF
many,TRBV11-1,CASTKAEWGASYEQYF
NA,TRBV7-8,CASSRQGTAEIVEQYF
many,TRBV6-1,CASSRGTVPSGEQYF
few,TRBV30,CAWSDGGGLPYEQYF
many,TRBV27,CASSPVSGGFYYGYTF
NA,TRBV7-9,CASSLRLAGDEQYF
many,TRBV2,CASREGEFYGHTF
many,TRBV7-9,CASSLAGGTYGYTF
few,TRBV18,CASSPQYNSPLHF
many,TRBV10-2,CASSENRGLDVYGYTF
NA,TRBV6-1,CASRKGGTGYQETQYF
many,TRBV20-1,CSARTVTNIEAFF
many,TRBV6-1,CASSERPLYEQYF
many,TRBV19,CASRPGPSHQPQHF
many,TRBV6-1,CASSAATGSLEGTIYF
few,TRBV4-2,CASSQEVAGLNTGELFF
many,TRBV11-2,CASSLGPTTYGNTIYF
many,TRBV30,CAWSVQPSTGELFF
NA,TRBV6-1,CASSPPDRAFPYEQYF
few,TRBV4-3,CASSLVVRDRGSTGGGNTIYF
once,TRBV28,CPSSLLLNTEAFF
few,TRBV27,CASSTPGQGNTGELFF
many,TRBV6-5,CASSYSGDRSYEQYF
NA,TRBV27,CASSPNRGRMTGYTF
many,TRBV6-1,CASRRRVGGSTEAFF
NA,TRBV4-1,CASSRGPFSEAFF
many,TRBV2,CASSEVSEATQYF
NA,TRBV27,CASSSAEINTEAFF
many,TRBV6-1,CASSASRQGVEQYF
many,TRBV11-1,CASSWGPGDWRVPEQYF
many,TRBV27,CASSFGTENEQYF
NA,TRBV29-1,CSVEDRAAGYTF
NA,TRBV28,CASIFRGETEAFF
NA,TRBV28,CASVWGSNTGELFF
few,TRBV7-9,CASSQDRAVRPGYTF
many,TRBV6-1,CASSELGARETQYF